These T cell receptor beta chains were read from a single sample in a study of control samples from healthy donors and cancer patients. Sequenced by immunoSEQ multiplex PCR; TCRdb stores in-frame clones only, minus some. The sample carries over 150,000 clones, more than 85% recorded once. Source material: blood. These receptors all come from a woman in her 40s in good health. Both conserved end residues are part of each CDR3. The D gene is left open where the match is weak. Clone size is stated in some rows and not others, as once, few, many or a class when expanded.

d_gene	j_gene	v_gene	abundance	CDR3aa	CDR3nt
.	TRBJ2-7	TRBV18	.	CASSPLESYEQYF	TGTGCCAGCTCACCGCTAGAGTCCTACGAGCAGTACTTC
.	TRBJ2-2	TRBV10-3	once	CAISDVGLKAGELFF	TGTGCCATCAGTGATGTTGGGCTTAAGGCCGGGGAGCTGTTTTTT
.	TRBJ1-1	TRBV9	.	CASSANVGNTEAFF	TGTGCCAGCAGCGCCAATGTGGGGAACACTGAAGCTTTCTTT
.	TRBJ1-5	TRBV19	.	CASRQGNQPQHF	TGTGCCAGTAGGCAGGGGAACCAGCCCCAGCATTTT
TRBD1	TRBJ1-5	TRBV28	.	CASSTADRVEQPQHF	TGTGCCAGCAGCACCGCGGACAGGGTTGAACAGCCCCAGCATTTT
.	TRBJ1-2	TRBV10-3	.	CAISSINYGYTF	TGTGCCATCAGTTCGATAAACTATGGCTACACCTTC
.	TRBJ1-2	TRBV4-1	.	CASSPMHRVDYGYTF	TGCGCCAGCAGCCCCATGCACAGGGTGGACTATGGCTACACCTTC
.	TRBJ1-2	TRBV7-9	once	CATPPDSSFYGYTF	TGTGCCACCCCCCCGGACAGCTCTTTCTATGGCTACACCTTC
.	TRBJ1-2	TRBV2	few	CASSDTGKVNYGYTF	TGTGCCAGCAGTGACACAGGGAAGGTGAACTATGGCTACACCTTC
TRBD2	TRBJ2-1	TRBV19	once	CASSWASGEAVLYNEQFF	TGTGCCAGTAGTTGGGCTAGCGGGGAGGCCGTTCTGTACAATGAGCAGTTCTTC
.	TRBJ2-7	TRBV5-1	.	CASSNRTDFSYEQYF	TGCGCCAGCAGCAATAGGACAGATTTCTCCTACGAGCAGTACTTC
.	TRBJ2-5	TRBV19	.	CASSIGGRETQYF	TGTGCCAGTAGTATAGGGGGCCGAGAGACCCAGTACTTC
.	TRBJ2-7	TRBV18	.	CASSPKDRDSYEQYF	TGTGCCAGCTCACCGAAGGACAGAGACTCCTACGAGCAGTACTTC
.	TRBJ1-1	TRBV5-1	.	CASSFAPGNVDTEAFF	TGCGCCAGCAGCTTCGCGCCAGGGAATGTGGACACTGAAGCTTTCTTT
.	TRBJ1-5	TRBV2	.	CASSEPGQPQHF	TGTGCCAGCAGTGAACCAGGACAGCCCCAGCATTTT
.	TRBJ1-1	TRBV19	once	CASSIRSSEAFF	TGTGCCAGTAGTATAAGGTCTTCTGAAGCTTTCTTT
.	TRBJ2-3	TRBV18	.	CASSPLGTSTDTQYF	TGTGCCAGCTCACCACTCGGGACCAGCACAGATACGCAGTATTTT
TRBD2	TRBJ2-1	TRBV9	once	CASSLAGDSYNEQFF	TGTGCCAGCAGTTTAGCGGGGGACTCCTACAATGAGCAGTTCTTC
.	TRBJ1-1	TRBV20-1	few	CSASGIGPSSGTEAFF	TGCAGTGCTAGTGGGATTGGCCCCTCGAGCGGCACTGAAGCTTTCTTT
TRBD1	TRBJ1-6	TRBV2	.	CASSTGANSPLHF	TGTGCCAGCAGTACAGGGGCTAATTCACCCCTCCACTTT
TRBD1	TRBJ2-3	TRBV5-1	.	CASRDGDRGTDTQYF	TGCGCCAGCAGGGACGGGGACAGGGGCACAGATACGCAGTATTTT
TRBD2	TRBJ2-1	TRBV10-3	.	CAISESGGDYNEQFF	TGTGCCATCAGTGAGAGCGGGGGGGATTACAATGAGCAGTTCTTC
.	TRBJ2-2	TRBV27	.	CASSLALNTGELFF	TGTGCCAGCAGTTTGGCCTTGAACACCGGGGAGCTGTTTTTT
TRBD1	TRBJ1-2	TRBV12-5	.	CASGPDREDGYTF	TGTGCTAGTGGCCCCGACAGGGAGGATGGCTACACCTTC
.	TRBJ1-2	TRBV6-5	.	CASSYRTPGAYTF	TGTGCCAGCAGTTACCGGACCCCGGGTGCCTACACCTTC
TRBD2	TRBJ2-1	TRBV5-1	.	CASSLSLAGGYNEQFF	TGCGCCAGCAGCTTGAGCCTAGCGGGGGGTTACAATGAGCAGTTCTTC
TRBD2	TRBJ2-3	TRBV4-1	.	CASSHIAGGGTDTQYF	TGCGCCAGCAGCCACATAGCGGGGGGCGGCACAGATACGCAGTATTTT
.	TRBJ1-6	TRBV7-2	.	CASSPRAGNSPLHF	TGTGCCAGCAGCCCAAGGGCCGGGAATTCACCCCTCCACTTT
TRBD1	TRBJ1-5	TRBV5-1	.	CASRPGTGDNQPQHF	TGCGCCAGCAGGCCCGGGACAGGGGACAATCAGCCCCAGCATTTT
.	TRBJ2-7	TRBV5-6	.	CASSLNNYEQYF	TGTGCCAGCAGCTTGAACAATTACGAGCAGTACTTC
TRBD1	TRBJ1-5	TRBV14	.	CASSRTGDQPQHF	TGTGCCAGCAGCCGGACAGGGGATCAGCCCCAGCATTTT
TRBD1	TRBJ1-1	TRBV11-2	few	CASSPQPGTGVTEAFF	TGTGCCAGCAGCCCCCAGCCCGGGACAGGGGTCACTGAAGCTTTCTTT
.	TRBJ2-7	TRBV1	.	CTSSPLRLAGGQGQYF	TGCACCAGCAGCCCCTTGAGACTAGCGGGGGGGCAAGGGCAGTACTTC
.	TRBJ2-7	TRBV10-3	.	CAIRRGGDEQYF	TGTGCCATAAGGAGGGGTGGCGACGAGCAGTACTTC
.	TRBJ2-2	TRBV12-3/TRBV12-4	.	CASQPKSTGELFF	TGTGCCAGTCAACCGAAGTCCACCGGGGAGCTGTTTTTT
.	TRBJ2-1	TRBV9	.	CASSVENEQFF	TGTGCCAGCAGCGTAGAGAATGAGCAGTTCTTC
TRBD1	TRBJ2-2	TRBV6-5	.	CASRTDRARAGELFF	TGTGCCAGCAGAACTGACAGGGCGAGGGCCGGGGAGCTGTTTTTT
.	TRBJ1-6	TRBV21-1	once	CASSNTPGRTNSPLHF	TGTGCCAGCAGCAATACACCGGGACGGACAAATTCACCCCTCCACTTT
.	TRBJ2-7	TRBV5-1	few	CASSWGVGYEQYF	TGCGCCAGCAGCTGGGGAGTAGGGTACGAGCAGTACTTC
.	TRBJ1-3	TRBV2	.	CASMRVGNTIYF	TGTGCCAGCATGAGGGTAGGAAACACCATATATTTT
.	TRBJ2-7	TRBV12-3/TRBV12-4	.	CASSFGVSEQYF	TGTGCCAGCAGTTTCGGGGTGAGCGAGCAGTACTTC
TRBD1	TRBJ2-7	TRBV4-2	.	CASSRGEDRQDSYEQYF	TGTGCCAGCAGCCGAGGAGAGGACAGGCAGGACTCCTACGAGCAGTACTTC
.	TRBJ2-3	TRBV13	.	CASTWGVDTQYF	TGTGCCAGCACGTGGGGGGTTGATACGCAGTATTTT
.	TRBJ2-2	TRBV18	.	CASSPPNRNTGELFF	TGTGCCAGCTCACCACCCAACAGGAACACCGGGGAGCTGTTTTTT
.	TRBJ2-5	TRBV5-4	.	CASSLVGDGGETQYF	TGTGCCAGCAGCTTGGTAGGGGATGGGGGAGAGACCCAGTACTTC
TRBD2	TRBJ2-3	TRBV4-1	.	CASSPGGIAGSRDTQYF	TGCGCCAGCAGCCCGGGGGGAATAGCGGGCTCGAGAGATACGCAGTATTTT
TRBD1	TRBJ1-2	TRBV6-4	.	CASSDLGQFAF	TGTGCCAGCAGTGACCTGGGACAGTTTGCCTTC
TRBD1	TRBJ2-7	TRBV2	once	CASSGTGPQYF	TGTGCCAGCAGCGGGACAGGGCCCCAGTACTTC
.	TRBJ2-1	TRBV6-6	.	CASSYPEGATEQFF	TGTGCCAGCAGTTACCCTGAAGGGGCCACTGAGCAGTTCTTC
TRBD2	TRBJ2-1	TRBV19	.	CASSYRLAGGGPEQFF	TGTGCCAGTAGTTACCGACTAGCGGGGGGGGGTCCTGAGCAGTTCTTC
.	TRBJ2-2	TRBV11-2	.	CASRTDSGELFF	TGTGCCAGCAGGACGGACTCCGGGGAGCTGTTTTTT
.	TRBJ1-1	TRBV12-3/TRBV12-4	.	CASSPGTPTEAFF	TGTGCCAGCAGTCCCGGGACCCCCACTGAAGCTTTCTTT
.	TRBJ1-2	TRBV19	.	CASTGRRGGYTF	TGTGCCAGTACCGGGAGGAGGGGCGGCTACACCTTC
.	TRBJ2-7	TRBV2	.	CASSDWGEQYF	TGTGCCAGCAGTGATTGGGGCGAGCAGTACTTC
.	TRBJ1-2	TRBV18	few	CASSLPGAGHYGYTF	TGTGCCAGCTCACTACCAGGGGCAGGCCACTATGGCTACACCTTC
TRBD2	TRBJ2-5	TRBV28	.	CASRLAGGPQTQYF	TGTGCCAGCAGACTAGCGGGGGGGCCACAGACCCAGTACTTC
.	TRBJ1-1	TRBV27	.	CASSLAGANTEAFF	TGTGCCAGCAGTTTAGCAGGGGCCAACACTGAAGCTTTCTTT